One sample yielded the 18 T cell receptor beta chains listed below, sequenced in a study of blood T cell repertoires in COVID-19. TCRdb keeps only in-frame clones here, not all; method: immunoSEQ multiplex PCR. The table has 65,000 to 90,000 clones, about 86% seen once. Sequencing used peripheral blood. Receptor source: a woman over 75 in a cohort sampled during active or convalescent COVID-19.

The chain is built from TRBV4-1 and TRBJ2-3; TRBD2 aligns across 7 bases. The CDR3 consists of 16 residues. Trimming at V came to 1 base and at J to 6 bases, leaving 10 bases not matched to a gene. Germline values: CDR1 MGHRA, CDR2 YSYEKL. CDR3 bases: TGCGCCAGCAGCCAAGCTAGCGGAGGGAGACAGGATACGCAGTATTTT. Translated, it gives CASSQASGGRQDTQYF.

Only one count was recorded for this clone. The chain combines TRBV5-1 with TRBJ2-7; D might be TRBD1 (5 bases). From germline, CDR1 is SGHRS and CDR2 YFSETQ. The CDR3 loop spans 13 amino acids. V lost 0 bases and J lost 3, with 7 bases in between. CDR3 amino acids: CASSLAQGYEQYF. In nucleotides, the CDR3 is TGCGCCAGCAGCTTGGCCCAGGGCTACGAGCAGTACTTC.

The J gene is TRBJ1-5, the V gene TRBV9; 8 positions match TRBD1. The V and J ends lost 4 bases and 7 bases, in that order; junction bases with no gene match: 10. Looked up from germline, CDR1 is SGDLS and CDR2 is YYNGEE. This CDR3 spans 15 amino acids. The CDR3 loop reads CASSRTGSIGQPQHF. The CDR3 DNA reads as TGTGCCAGCAGCCGGACAGGGTCCATCGGACAGCCCCAGCATTTT.

The chain has TRBV6-5 and TRBJ2-1, with D tentatively TRBD1 (6 bases). V dropped 6 bases and J dropped 3 bases, with 12 bases sitting between them. CDR3 length equals 14 residues. Germline V gene sequence: CDR1 MNHEY, CDR2 SVGAGI. The CDR3 loop is CASSRTEIYNEQFF. The CDR3 DNA follows: TGTGCCAGCAGCCGGACAGAAATCTACAATGAGCAGTTCTTC.

The chain combines TRBV27 with TRBJ2-3; 11 bases map to TRBD1. The V gene end was trimmed by 2 bases and the J gene end by 4 bases; junction bases not matched to a gene: 11. CDR1 is MNHEY and CDR2 is SMNVEV in the germline V gene (reference sequence). This CDR3 has 18 amino acids. CDR3 amino acids: CASSLRGTGGFLADTQYF. Written as DNA, the CDR3 is TGTGCCAGCAGTTTACGCGGGACAGGGGGTTTTTTAGCAGATACGCAGTATTTT.

The chain couples TRBV7-9 to TRBJ2-5; D possibly corresponds to TRBD1 (6 bases). CDR3 length equals 17 residues. CDR1 SEHNR and CDR2 FQNEAQ come from the germline V gene (reference sequence). Trimming took off 1 base at V and 2 bases at J, with 17 bases between the two ends. CDR3 region: CASSLDSRVRGQETQYF. CDR3 in DNA: TGTGCCAGCAGCTTAGACAGCAGGGTTAGGGGGCAAGAGACCCAGTACTTC.

The chain couples TRBV19 to TRBJ1-1, with 7 positions matching TRBD1. The CDR3 consists of 14 residues. J was trimmed by 7 bases and V by 3 bases; bases with no gene match: 8. Germline V gene sequence: CDR1 LNHDA, CDR2 SQIVND (reference sequence). The CDR3 is CASSMVLGDSEAFF. The CDR3 bases are TGTGCCAGTAGTATGGTTCTAGGGGACAGTGAAGCTTTCTTT.

The CDR3 sequence is CASSQYRGRKHF. CDR3 DNA: TGCGCCAGCAGCCAATACAGGGGGCGCAAGCATTTT. This rearrangement joins TRBV4-1 to TRBJ1-5, with 9 nucleotides matching TRBD1. The CDR3 has 12 residues. The V segment lost 2 bases and the J segment 14 bases; nucleotides outside the gene matches: 4. Germline loops: CDR1 MGHRA, CDR2 YSYEKL.

The chain recombines TRBV4-2 with TRBJ1-4; D possibly corresponds to TRBD1 (5 bases). The V and J ends lost 0 bases and 5 bases respectively, with 7 bases between them. Germline V gene sequence: CDR1 LGHNA, CDR2 YNFKEQ. CDR3 length equals 14 residues. Here the CDR3 reads CASSQERGNEKLFF. The CDR3 DNA sequence: TGTGCCAGCAGCCAAGAAAGGGGAAATGAAAAACTGTTTTTT.

This clone has only one observation. This rearrangement joins TRBV18 to TRBJ2-1; D is possibly TRBD1 (5 bases). CDR3 length: 11 residues. Germline CDR1 and CDR2: KGHSH and LQKENI. Trimming shortened V by 9 bases and J by 8 bases, and 11 bases separated the two germline ends. CDR3 sequence (DNA): TGTGCCAGTCAGGGCCGGGATGAGCAGTTCTTC. Translating it yields CASQGRDEQFF. The complete variable domain, with remaining parts taken from reference TRBV18 and TRBJ2-1, reads NAGVMQNPRHLVRRRGQEARLRCSPMKGHSHVYWYRQLPEEGLKFMVYLQKENIIDESGMPKERFSAEFPKEGPSILRIQQVVRGDSAAYFCASQGRDEQFFGPGTRLTVL.

The V gene is TRBV6-5, the J gene TRBJ2-7; TRBD2 matches at 9 bases. The length of the CDR3 is 15 residues. V lost 4 bases, J lost 0 bases, and 4 bases stayed unmatched. Germline lookup yields CDR1 MNHEY and CDR2 SVGAGI. The CDR3 spells CASSSTSGNSYEQYF. CDR3 nucleotide sequence: TGTGCCAGCAGTTCGACTAGCGGTAACTCCTACGAGCAGTACTTC.

The rearrangement joins TRBV20-1 to TRBJ1-1, with D hard to call. V was shortened by 3 bases and J by 2 bases, with 7 bases between the two germline ends. CDR3 length: 12 amino acids. The germline V gene has CDR1 DFQATT and CDR2 SNEGSKA (reference sequence). Here the CDR3 reads CSASGSNTEAFF. Here the CDR3 DNA reads TGCAGTGCTAGTGGCAGTAACACTGAAGCTTTCTTT.

This chain joins TRBV29-1 and TRBJ2-2; 7 bases are shared with TRBD1. Germline V lookup: CDR1 SQVTM, CDR2 ANQGSEA. Trimming cost V 7 bases and J 0 bases; bases outside gene matches: 5. The CDR3 extends over 14 amino acids. CDR3 residues: CSARRGPNTGELFF. DNA of the CDR3: TGCAGCGCCCGAAGGGGGCCGAACACCGGGGAGCTGTTTTTT.

This clone was seen only once. The V call is TRBV5-4, the J call TRBJ1-6; a possible D gene is TRBD1 (6 bases). V lost 3 bases and J 5 bases, leaving 15 bases between the germline ends. Germline assignment: CDR1 SGHNT and CDR2 YYREEE (reference sequence). CDR3 size: 16 residues. CDR3 DNA sequence: TGTGCCAGCAGCTCAAACCCCGGACAGAATAATTCACCCCTCCACTTT. Amino acid sequence: CASSSNPGQNNSPLHF.

The V call is TRBV3-1 (or the pseudogene TRBV3-2), the J call TRBJ2-2; D might be TRBD1 (5 bases). The V and J ends lost 4 bases and 6 bases respectively, with 18 bases between them. Germline assignment: CDR1 LGHDT and CDR2 YNNKEL (reference sequence). This CDR3 has 16 residues. CDR3 residues: CASSLLRSGMAGELFF. In nucleotides, the CDR3 is TGTGCCAGCAGCCTCCTTAGGTCAGGGATGGCCGGGGAGCTGTTTTTT.

The J gene is TRBJ1-2, the V gene TRBV30; the D gene is possibly TRBD1 (6 bases). V lost 5 bases to trimming and J lost 7 bases, with 14 bases between them. Looked up from germline, CDR1 is GTSNPN and CDR2 is SVGIG (reference sequence). This CDR3 comprises 12 residues. The CDR3 region is CAWLQGRGGYTF. The CDR3 DNA is TGTGCCTGGCTACAGGGACGCGGTGGCTACACCTTC.

This chain connects TRBV6-1 to TRBJ1-1; no firm D call. This CDR3 region has 13 residues. Germline CDR1 reads MNHNS; CDR2 reads SASEGT. V lost 1 base and J lost 11, with 14 bases in between. This CDR3 is CASSEGQSARAFF. The CDR3 DNA is TGTGCCAGCAGTGAAGGGCAGTCGGCGAGGGCTTTCTTT.

The table lists this clone with many counts. V and J are TRBV6-6 and TRBJ1-1; D is ambiguous. V lost 2 bases and J lost 6, with 7 bases in between. CDR3 length: 12 amino acids. Germline V lookup: CDR1 MNHNY, CDR2 SVGAGI (reference sequence). The CDR3 sequence is CASSYGEPEAFF. The CDR3 nucleotides read TGTGCCAGCAGTTACGGGGAGCCTGAAGCTTTCTTT.